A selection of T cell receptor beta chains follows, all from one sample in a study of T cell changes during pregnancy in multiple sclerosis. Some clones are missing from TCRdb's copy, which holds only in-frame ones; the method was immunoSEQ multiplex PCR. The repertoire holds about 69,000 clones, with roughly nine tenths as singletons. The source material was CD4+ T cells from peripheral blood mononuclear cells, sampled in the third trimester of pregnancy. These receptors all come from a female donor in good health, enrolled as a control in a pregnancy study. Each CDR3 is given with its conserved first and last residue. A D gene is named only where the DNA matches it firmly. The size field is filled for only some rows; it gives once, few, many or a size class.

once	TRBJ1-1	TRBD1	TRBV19	TGTGCCAGTAGCCCGGGACAGCACACTGAAGCTTTCTTT	CASSPGQHTEAFF
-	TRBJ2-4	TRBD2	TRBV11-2	TGTGCCAGCACCCTGGGAGGGAAAGAGAGGGACATTCAGTACTTC	CASTLGGKERDIQYF
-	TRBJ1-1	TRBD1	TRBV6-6	TGTGCCAGCAGTGAGGGACAGGGGGGTACTGAAGCTTTCTTT	CASSEGQGGTEAFF
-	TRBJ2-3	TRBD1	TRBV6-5	TGTGCCAGCAGTTTCAGACAGGGGTTCGCAGATACGCAGTATTTT	CASSFRQGFADTQYF
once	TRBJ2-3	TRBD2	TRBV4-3	TGCGCCAGCAGCCAAGGGCGGGGGGGCCATTATACGCAGTATTTT	CASSQGRGGHYTQYF
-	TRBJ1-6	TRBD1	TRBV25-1	TGTGCCAGCAGTGACACGGGACAGCAAAATTCACCCCTCCACTTT	CASSDTGQQNSPLHF
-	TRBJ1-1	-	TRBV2	TGTGCCAGCACCAGTCAGGGGCCGGACACTGAAGCTTTCTTT	CASTSQGPDTEAFF
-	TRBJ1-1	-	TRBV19	TGTGCCAGTGGGCCGCTTCGAGACGCAGCTTTCTTT	CASGPLRDAAFF
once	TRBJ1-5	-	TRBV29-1	TGCAGCGTTGATTACGGGGATGGCCAGCCCCAGCATTTT	CSVDYGDGQPQHF
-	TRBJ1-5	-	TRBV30	TGTGCCTGGAGTCCCTTAGGGGGGGCGAGCAATCAGCCCCAGCATTTT	CAWSPLGGASNQPQHF
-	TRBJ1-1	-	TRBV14	TGTGCCAGCAGCCAAGCGGTCGGGTACACTGAAGCTTTCTTT	CASSQAVGYTEAFF
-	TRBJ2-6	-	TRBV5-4	TGTGCCAGCAGCTTGGACAGGCCCTCTGGGGCCAACGTCCTGACTTTC	CASSLDRPSGANVLTF
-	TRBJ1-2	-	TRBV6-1	TGTGCCAGCAGTGAGATCGGGAAAGGTTACTATGGCTACACCTTC	CASSEIGKGYYGYTF
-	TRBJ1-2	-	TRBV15	TGTGCCACCAGCAGAGGGCAGACTAGCTATGGCTACACCTTC	CATSRGQTSYGYTF
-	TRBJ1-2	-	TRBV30	TGTGCCTGGAGTGTACTGGGCAGGGATTATGGCTACACCTTC	CAWSVLGRDYGYTF
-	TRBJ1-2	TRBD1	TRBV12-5	TGTGCTAGTGGTTTGGGGGGACAGGGACCTTATGGCTACACCTTC	CASGLGGQGPYGYTF
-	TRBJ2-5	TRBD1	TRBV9	TGTGCCAGCAGCTACCGGACAGGAGAAGAGACCCAGTACTTC	CASSYRTGEETQYF
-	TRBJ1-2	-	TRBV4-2	TGTGCCAGCAGCCAGAGTGATACAGGGTATAACTATGGCTACACCTTC	CASSQSDTGYNYGYTF
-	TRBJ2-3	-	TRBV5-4	TGTGCCAGCAGCCGGACTAGCACAGATACGCAGTATTTT	CASSRTSTDTQYF
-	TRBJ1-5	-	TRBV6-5	TGTGCCAGCAGTTACTCGGCCACGCAGCCCCAGCATTTT	CASSYSATQPQHF
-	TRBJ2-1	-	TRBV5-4	TGTGCCAGCAGCTTGAGAGGGGGCAATGAGCAGTTCTTC	CASSLRGGNEQFF
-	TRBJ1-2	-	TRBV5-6	TGTGCCAGCAGCCGCCCCCGGGGAGGATTGAGCTACACCTTC	CASSRPRGGLSYTF
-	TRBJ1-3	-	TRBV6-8	TGTGCCAGCAGCCCACGGTCGAGGAGCCTGGCTGGAAACACCATATATTTT	CASSPRSRSLAGNTIYF
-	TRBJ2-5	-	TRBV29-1	TGCAGCGTTGCTGCCAGCGGTGAGACCCAGTACTTC	CSVAASGETQYF
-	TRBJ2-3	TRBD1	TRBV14	TGTGCCAGCAGCCAAGATGAGCCCGGGACAGGGGGCCTAGATACGCAGTATTTT	CASSQDEPGTGGLDTQYF
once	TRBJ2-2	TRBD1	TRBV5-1	TGCGCCAGCAGCCCTCGGACAGGGGCGAACACCGGGGAGCTGTTTTTT	CASSPRTGANTGELFF
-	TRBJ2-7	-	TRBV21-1	TGTGCCAGCCTGAAGCCCACCCTAGGCTCCTACGAGCAGTACTTC	CASLKPTLGSYEQYF
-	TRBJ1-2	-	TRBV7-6	TGTGCCAGCAGCTTAGTATCGGTGCAGGGGATGGATGGCTACACCTTC	CASSLVSVQGMDGYTF
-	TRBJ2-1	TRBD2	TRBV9	TGTGCCAGCAGCGTGCGGACTAGCGGTGAGCAGTTCTTC	CASSVRTSGEQFF
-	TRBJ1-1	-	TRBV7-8	TGTGCCAGCAGCTTAGCAAGAGGGAGCACTGAAGCTTTCTTT	CASSLARGSTEAFF
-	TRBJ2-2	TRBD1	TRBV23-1	TGCGCCAGCAGACCCAAAGGACAGGGTATCGCCGGGGAGCTGTTTTTT	CASRPKGQGIAGELFF
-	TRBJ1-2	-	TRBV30	TGTGCCTGTCCAGGGAGGACTAACTATGGCTACACCTTC	CACPGRTNYGYTF
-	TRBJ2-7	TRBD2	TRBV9	TGTGCCAGCAGCGTTGGGGCTAGCGGGTCTTACGAGCAGTACTTC	CASSVGASGSYEQYF
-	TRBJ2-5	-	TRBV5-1	TGCGCCAGCAGCCCAATCGGGGAGACCCAGTACTTC	CASSPIGETQYF
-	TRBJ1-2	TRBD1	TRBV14	TGTGCCAGCAGCCTGGGGACAGGGGGCTACACCTTC	CASSLGTGGYTF
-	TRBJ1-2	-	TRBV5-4	TGTGCCAGCAATTTGGGGCGGGATAACTATGGCTACACCTTC	CASNLGRDNYGYTF
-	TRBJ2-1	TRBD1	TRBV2	TGTGCCAGCAGTGAGGACAGGGGGTCTAGGGAGCAGTTCTTC	CASSEDRGSREQFF
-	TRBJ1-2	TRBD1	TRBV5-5	TGTGCCAGCAGCTGGACCACAGGACAGGGGGCCTATGGCTACACCTTC	CASSWTTGQGAYGYTF
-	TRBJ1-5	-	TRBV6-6	TGTGCCAGCAGAGAACACAGGGGCAATCAGCCCCAGCATTTT	CASREHRGNQPQHF
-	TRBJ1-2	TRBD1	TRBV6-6	TGTGCCAGCAGTGACCGTGGGCAGGGGGTTGACGGCTACACCTTC	CASSDRGQGVDGYTF
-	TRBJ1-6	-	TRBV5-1	TGCGCCAGCAGATTATCGGGACAATCAAATTCACCCCTCCACTTT	CASRLSGQSNSPLHF
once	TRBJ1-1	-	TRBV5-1	TGCGCCAGCAGCTTAGGGGGGAACACTGAAGCTTTCTTT	CASSLGGNTEAFF
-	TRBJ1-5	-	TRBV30	TGTGCCTGGAGTGTACGGGTCGACAGCTTTAGCAATCAGCCCCAGCATTTT	CAWSVRVDSFSNQPQHF
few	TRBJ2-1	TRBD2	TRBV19	TGTGCCAGTAGTACACTAGCGGGTACCCGATGGTTCTTC	CASSTLAGTRWFF
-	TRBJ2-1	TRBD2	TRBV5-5	TGTGCCAGCAGCTCGCACCCCTCCAGCGGGGGGGCGAGGGGAAATGAGCAGTTCTTC	CASSSHPSSGGARGNEQFF
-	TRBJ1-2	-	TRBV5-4	TGTGCCAGCAGCTTGCAGGGAGGACCTGGCTACACCTTC	CASSLQGGPGYTF
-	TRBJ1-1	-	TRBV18	TGTGCCAGCTCACCACCCAGGGGCAACACTGAAGCTTTCTTT	CASSPPRGNTEAFF
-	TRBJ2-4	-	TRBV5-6	TGTGCCAGCAGCTTGGTAGCAATGAACATTCAGTACTTC	CASSLVAMNIQYF
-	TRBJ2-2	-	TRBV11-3	TGTGCCAGCAGCCACCGATTCGGGAACACCGGGGAGCTGTTTTTT	CASSHRFGNTGELFF
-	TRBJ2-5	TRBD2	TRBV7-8	TGTGCCAGCAGCTTCGTAGGCGGGACTAAAAGAAAAGAGACCCAGTACTTC	CASSFVGGTKRKETQYF